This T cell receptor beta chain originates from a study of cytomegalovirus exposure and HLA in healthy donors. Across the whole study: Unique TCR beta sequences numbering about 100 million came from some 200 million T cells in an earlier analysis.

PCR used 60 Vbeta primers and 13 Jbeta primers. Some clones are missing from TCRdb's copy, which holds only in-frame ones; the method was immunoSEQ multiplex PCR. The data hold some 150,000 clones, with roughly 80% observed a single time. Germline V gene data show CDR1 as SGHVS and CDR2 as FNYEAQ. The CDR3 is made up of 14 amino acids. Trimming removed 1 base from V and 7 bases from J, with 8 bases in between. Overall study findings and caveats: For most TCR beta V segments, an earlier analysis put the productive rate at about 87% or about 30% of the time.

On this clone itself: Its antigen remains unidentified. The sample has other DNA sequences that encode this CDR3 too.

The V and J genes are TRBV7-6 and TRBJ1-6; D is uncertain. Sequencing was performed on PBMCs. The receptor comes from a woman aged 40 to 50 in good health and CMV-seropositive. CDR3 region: CASSLDRVNSPLHF. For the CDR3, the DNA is TGTGCCAGCAGCTTAGACCGAGTGAATTCACCCCTCCACTTT.